A single sample is the source of the 30 T cell receptor beta chains below, sequenced in a study of blood T cell repertoires in COVID-19. TCRdb's copy holds only in-frame clones and misses some; the assay was immunoSEQ multiplex PCR. The table lists some 27,000 clones, about 90% of them singletons. Sequenced material: peripheral blood. Receptors were obtained from a human donor in a cohort sampled during active COVID-19.

This rearrangement joins TRBV5-1 to TRBJ2-5; tentative D call: TRBD2 (6 bases). V lost 10 bases and J lost 5, with 18 bases in between. Germline-derived CDR1 and CDR2 are SGHRS and YFSETQ. The CDR3 is 13 residues long. DNA for the CDR3: TGCGCCCAAGGGATGAGACTAGTTGAGACCCAGTACTTC. Its translation: CAQGMRLVETQYF.

The V gene is TRBV9, the J gene TRBJ1-5, with D possibly being TRBD1 (6 bases). The CDR3 has 14 residues. CDR1 is SGDLS, CDR2 YYNGEE, per germline. Deletions cut 5 bases from V and 3 bases from J, with 12 bases between. CDR3 nucleotide sequence: TGTGCCAGCAGTCGTACAGGGAACAATCAGCCCCAGCATTTT. Translation: CASSRTGNNQPQHF.

The rearrangement joins TRBV5-6 to TRBJ1-1; no firm D call. Germline V gene sequence: CDR1 SGHDT, CDR2 YYEEEE. The V end was cut by 4 bases, the J end by 4 bases, with 11 bases between. The length of the CDR3 is 13 residues. Written as DNA, the CDR3 is TGTGCCAGCAGCCCGCAGCGGGCCACTGAAGCTTTCTTT. Translation: CASSPQRATEAFF.

The rearrangement uses TRBV27 and TRBJ2-7, with D possibly TRBD2 on 6 matching bases. Germline CDR1 is MNHEY and CDR2 is SMNVEV (reference sequence). The V end lost 8 bases, the J end lost 2 bases, and 13 bases lay between the germline ends. The CDR3 is made up of 13 amino acids. The chain's CDR3 is CASGTRGPYEQYF. The DNA of the CDR3 is TGTGCCAGCGGGACTCGAGGGCCCTACGAGCAGTACTTC.

The chain couples TRBV5-4 to TRBJ2-1, with 7 bases that match TRBD2. This CDR3 contains 16 residues. Germline CDR1 and CDR2: SGHNT and YYREEE (reference sequence). V gave up 4 bases and J gave up 0 bases; unmatched junction bases: 7. CDR3 coding DNA: TGTGCCAGCAGCCCGGGGGGAGGAAGCTCCTACAATGAGCAGTTCTTC. It is translated as CASSPGGGSSYNEQFF.

The chain recombines TRBV18 with TRBJ2-5; 12 bases line up with TRBD2. CDR3 length: 16 residues. V gave up 2 bases and J gave up 5 bases; unmatched junction bases: 6. CDR1 and CDR2 (germline): KGHSH, LQKENI. The CDR3 spells CASSPAELAGGETQYF. CDR3 in DNA: TGTGCCAGCTCACCAGCGGAACTAGCGGGAGGCGAGACCCAGTACTTC.

The rearrangement links TRBV5-1 to TRBJ1-1; D gene unclear. V gave up 1 base and J gave up 0 bases, with 7 bases separating them. The CDR3 length is 14 residues. Germline CDR1 SGHRS, CDR2 YFSETQ. CDR3 DNA: TGCGCCAGCAGCTTGAATCAGATGAACACTGAAGCTTTCTTT. This codes for CASSLNQMNTEAFF.

The chain has TRBV19 and TRBJ1-1, with a tentative D call TRBD1 (6 bases). This CDR3 is 14 amino acids long. Per the germline V gene, CDR1 is LNHDA and CDR2 is SQIVND (reference sequence). The ends were cut back, 3 bases at V and 4 bases at J, with 12 bases in the middle. For the CDR3, the DNA is TGTGCCAGTAGTATGCGACAGGTGATCACTGAAGCTTTCTTT. Its translation is CASSMRQVITEAFF.

The V and J genes are TRBV3-1 (or the pseudogene TRBV3-2) and TRBJ1-2, with 9 bases aligning to TRBD1. The CDR3 runs to 15 residues. The germline CDR1 and CDR2 sequences are LGHDT and YNNKEL (reference sequence). The V gene end was trimmed by 1 base and the J gene end by 4 bases; junction bases not matched to a gene: 4. DNA of the CDR3: TGTGCCAGCAGCCAAGGTCTGGGACAGGGCTATGGCTACACCTTC. It specifies CASSQGLGQGYGYTF.

The genes are TRBV12-3 or TRBV12-4 and TRBJ1-1; no reliable D call. The CDR3 runs 12 residues. Trimming cost V 3 bases and J 9 bases, with 11 bases left between them. In nucleotides, the CDR3 is TGTGCCAGCAGTTTGCGGTGGTTCAAAGCTTTCTTT. Its translation is CASSLRWFKAFF.

The chain carries TRBV7-6 and TRBJ2-3, with D tentatively TRBD1 (5 bases). The germline V gene has CDR1 SGHVS and CDR2 FNYEAQ. V dropped 5 bases and J dropped 2 bases, with 11 bases sitting between them. The CDR3 consists of 14 residues. The CDR3 DNA sequence: TGTGCCAGCAGCCCGCGGACACTCACAGATACGCAGTATTTT. Amino acids: CASSPRTLTDTQYF.

The V and J genes are TRBV5-1 and TRBJ2-3; D gene ambiguous. The CDR3 contains 16 residues. Per the germline V gene, CDR1 is SGHRS and CDR2 is YFSETQ. V dropped 0 bases and J dropped 0 bases, with 11 bases sitting between them. For the CDR3, the DNA is TGCGCCAGCAGCTTGGCAGCGAGCACTAGCACAGATACGCAGTATTTT. It translates to CASSLAASTSTDTQYF.

CDR3 nucleotides: TGCGCCAGCAGCCAACAGGGGGCCAATGAGCAGTTCTTC. Protein product: CASSQQGANEQFF. V is TRBV4-1 and J is TRBJ2-1; 8 bases are a match to TRBD1. Germline V CDR1 and CDR2: MGHRA, YSYEKL. This CDR3 contains 13 residues. Trimming took 2 bases from V and 6 from J; bases not matched to a gene: 0.

The rearrangement uses TRBV5-5 and TRBJ1-2; 9 nucleotides match TRBD1. The CDR3 extends over 14 amino acids. The germline V gene has CDR1 SGHKS and CDR2 YYEKEE (reference sequence). The trim removed 2 bases at V and 7 bases at J, leaving 6 bases unmatched. The CDR3 DNA reads as TGTGCCAGCAGCTTAATACAGGGGGCCAGTGGCTACACCTTC. Amino acid sequence: CASSLIQGASGYTF. Variable domain in full (rest from reference TRBV5-5 and TRBJ1-2): DAGVTQSPTHLIKTRGQQVTLRCSPISGHKSVSWYQQVLGQGPQFIFQYYEKEERGRGNFPDRFSARQFPNYSSELNVNALLLGDSALYLCASSLIQGASGYTFGSGTRLTVV.

V and J are TRBV11-3 and TRBJ2-1, with TRBD1 matching over 12 bases. Per the germline V gene, CDR1 is SGHNT and CDR2 is YENEEA. The CDR3 spans 15 residues. The V and J ends lost 3 bases and 5 bases, in that order; junction bases with no gene match: 2. The CDR3 DNA reads TGTGCCAGCAGCTTGGGACAGGGGGCACACAATGAGCAGTTCTTC. Translated: CASSLGQGAHNEQFF. Variable domain in full (rest from reference TRBV11-3 and TRBJ2-1): EAGVVQSPRYKIIEKKQPVAFWCNPISGHNTLYWYLQNLGQGPELLIRYENEEAVDDSQLPKDRFSAERLKGVDSTLKIQPAELGDSAVYLCASSLGQGAHNEQFFGPGTRLTVL.

V usage is TRBV5-1 and J usage is TRBJ2-1; TRBD1 matches 7 bases. Trimming at V came to 2 bases and at J to 5 bases, leaving 4 bases not matched to a gene. Germline CDR1 and CDR2: SGHRS and YFSETQ. The CDR3 has 14 residues. The CDR3 bases are TGCGCCAGCAGCTTAGGGGGCAACAACAATGAGCAGTTCTTC. Translating gives CASSLGGNNNEQFF.

The V and J genes are TRBV5-1 and TRBJ2-1, with 11 bases matching TRBD1. Trimming took 3 bases from V and 1 from J; bases not matched to a gene: 3. CDR1 and CDR2 from the germline V gene are SGHRS and YFSETQ. The CDR3 loop spans 16 amino acids. This chain's CDR3 is CASSYGQGASYNEQFF. CDR3 nucleotides: TGCGCCAGCAGCTATGGACAGGGGGCTTCCTACAATGAGCAGTTCTTC.

This chain uses TRBV7-9 with TRBJ2-2, with D possibly TRBD1 on 6 matching bases. Germline V CDR1 and CDR2: SEHNR, FQNEAQ (reference sequence). Trimming removed 1 base at V and 4 bases at J, with 7 bases between. The CDR3 sequence is 14 residues long. The DNA of the CDR3 is TGTGCCAGCAGCTTAGAGGGGGTCACCGGGGAGCTGTTTTTT. It codes for CASSLEGVTGELFF.

V is TRBV3-1 (or the pseudogene TRBV3-2) and J is TRBJ1-4; a weak D match, TRBD1 (5 bases). Germline CDR1 is LGHDT and CDR2 is YNNKEL (reference sequence). The length of the CDR3 is 13 residues. The germline V and J ends were trimmed by 8 bases and 7 bases, with 14 bases remaining between them. The CDR3 nucleotides read TGTGCCAGCGCGGGGGGGTTCGGTGAAAAACTGTTTTTT. This translates into CASAGGFGEKLFF.

The V call is TRBV25-1, the J call TRBJ1-2; maybe TRBD1 (6 bases). V dropped 8 bases and J dropped 8 bases, with 21 bases sitting between them. The CDR3 runs to 14 residues. Germline V gene sequence: CDR1 MGHDK, CDR2 SYGVNS. The CDR3 region is CASAPLDSITGYTF. Here the CDR3 DNA reads TGTGCCAGCGCCCCGCTGGACAGTATTACGGGCTACACCTTC.

The CDR3 DNA sequence: TGTGCCACCAGTGGTGAACCGGGAAAGAACACCGGGGAGCTGTTTTTT. It yields the protein CATSGEPGKNTGELFF. The chain is built from TRBV24-1 and TRBJ2-2, with D tentatively TRBD2 (5 bases). Germline CDR1 and CDR2: KGHDR and SFDVKD. V shed 5 bases and J shed 1 base, with 13 bases lying between them. There are 16 residues in the CDR3.

In its sample, this clone was seen once. The chain has TRBV4-1 and TRBJ2-3; TRBD2 matches at 7 bases. V lost 1 base and J lost 2; bases outside the gene matches: 3. CDR1 is MGHRA, CDR2 YSYEKL, per germline. The length of the CDR3 is 15 residues. The CDR3 DNA follows: TGCGCCAGCAGCCAAGGGCGGGACTACACAGATACGCAGTATTTT. It specifies CASSQGRDYTDTQYF.

V usage is TRBV4-2 and J usage is TRBJ2-1; unclear D gene. The CDR3 is 15 amino acids. Trimming shortened V by 3 bases and J by 4 bases, and 13 bases separated the two germline ends. In germline, CDR1 is LGHNA, CDR2 YNFKEQ. DNA for the CDR3: TGTGCCAGCAGCCAGTGGATTGGGCCTTACAATGAGCAGTTCTTC. Translating gives CASSQWIGPYNEQFF.

The chain combines TRBV11-2 with TRBJ2-5, with TRBD1 as a possible D gene (6 bases). This CDR3 contains 15 residues. V gave up 5 bases and J gave up 0 bases, with 13 bases separating them. Germline CDR1 SGHAT, CDR2 FQNNGV. The CDR3 protein is CASSPRTANQETQYF. CDR3 bases: TGTGCCAGCAGCCCCCGGACAGCTAACCAAGAGACCCAGTACTTC.

This chain uses TRBV21-1 with TRBJ2-2; TRBD2 was called by the table and not checked on the DNA. TRBV21-1 is deemed a pseudogene. The CDR3 is 20 residues long. CDR3 residues: CASSKRLSAEDSEDDGELFF. Here the CDR3 DNA reads TGTGCCAGCAGCAAAAGGCTGAGCGCGGAGGATTCAGAGGATGACGGGGAGCTGTTTTTT.

The chain links TRBV5-4 to TRBJ2-3; D unclear. Trimming stripped 4 bases from V and 6 bases from J, with 15 bases between. Looked up from germline, CDR1 is SGHNT and CDR2 is YYREEE (reference sequence). The length of the CDR3 is 14 residues. The CDR3 here is CASSPLTSSDTQYF. CDR3 bases: TGTGCCAGCAGCCCCCTAACGAGCTCGGATACGCAGTATTTT.

V gene TRBV24-1 combines with J gene TRBJ2-7; no definite D call. Germline-derived CDR1 and CDR2 are KGHDR and SFDVKD. The V and J ends lost 0 bases and 6 bases respectively, with 14 bases between them. The CDR3 contains 15 residues. In DNA form, the CDR3 reads TGTGCCACCAGTGATTTGCAAGAGCTCCACTTCGAGCAGTACTTC. The encoded protein is CATSDLQELHFEQYF.

This chain connects TRBV27 to TRBJ1-5; D may be TRBD1 (5 bases). V shed 8 bases and J shed 2 bases, with 28 bases lying between them. CDR3 length: 19 residues. Germline lookup yields CDR1 MNHEY and CDR2 SMNVEV (reference sequence). The chain's CDR3 is CASHPQFGGAGKGNQPQHF. CDR3 nucleotide sequence: TGTGCCAGCCATCCCCAATTCGGAGGGGCGGGGAAGGGCAATCAGCCCCAGCATTTT.

The chain has TRBV5-1 and TRBJ1-4, with D perhaps TRBD1 (6 bases). Germline V CDR1 and CDR2: SGHRS, YFSETQ. The CDR3 is made up of 15 amino acids. The ends were cut back, 4 bases at V and 7 bases at J, with 17 bases in the middle. The chain's CDR3 is CASSDTDRRGEKLFF. The DNA for the CDR3 is TGCGCCAGCAGCGATACCGACAGGCGAGGTGAAAAACTGTTTTTT.

This clone appeared a single time. CDR3 region: CASSVRLRGLLVDEQFF. The CDR3, as DNA: TGTGCCAGCAGCGTACGCCTCAGGGGGCTTTTGGTTGATGAGCAGTTCTTC. This chain uses TRBV16 with TRBJ2-1; 8 positions match TRBD1. In germline, CDR1 is KGHSY, CDR2 FQNENV. Trimming took 5 bases from V and 8 from J; bases not matched to a gene: 17. The CDR3 spans 17 residues.